This note documents a single TCR beta chain sequence. Its antigen is unidentified. Following culture for approximately 11 days, CD4+ T cells were isolated. Subjects were given two BNT162b2 or mRNA-1273 vaccine doses. Cultures got half-medium changes with IL-2 on days 3 and 7. Trimming removed 1 base at V and 9 bases at J, with 21 bases between. This CDR3 contains 16 residues. Germline V gene lookup returns CDR1 LNHDA and CDR2 SQIVND (reference sequence). The data belong to a study of vaccination effects on CD4 cells after COVID-19. Overall study: With the ViraFEST assay, the study expanded antigen-specific CD4+ T cells using viral peptide pools, then sequenced them.

Assay: immunoSEQ multiplex PCR; the TCRdb copy retains only in-frame clones and omits some. The table shows some 9,800 clones, with roughly 80% occurring only once. Specimen: CD4+ T cells from PBMCs cultured without peptide, collected after COVID-19 vaccination. The sequence derives from a human donor who received a COVID-19 vaccine. V gene TRBV19 combines with J gene TRBJ2-5; D is perhaps TRBD2 (5 bases). The CDR3 sequence is CASSIGGQTEWAAQYF. The CDR3 nucleotides are TGTGCCAGTAGTATAGGAGGGCAGACCGAATGGGCGGCCCAGTACTTC. Full variable domain (missing parts from reference TRBV19 and TRBJ2-5): DGGITQSPKYLFRKEGQNVTLSCEQNLNHDAMYWYRQDPGQGLRLIYYSQIVNDFQKGDIAEGYSVSREKKESFPLTVTSAQKNPTAFYLCASSIGGQTEWAAQYFGPGTRLLVL.